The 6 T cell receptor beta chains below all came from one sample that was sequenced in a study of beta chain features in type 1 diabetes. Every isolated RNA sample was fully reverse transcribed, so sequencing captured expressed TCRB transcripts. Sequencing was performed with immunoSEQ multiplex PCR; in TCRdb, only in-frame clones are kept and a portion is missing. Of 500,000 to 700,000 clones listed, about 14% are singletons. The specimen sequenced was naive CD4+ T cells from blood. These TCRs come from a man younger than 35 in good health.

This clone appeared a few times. DNA of the CDR3: TGCAGCGTTGCAGGCGGGAGAGGGGAGACCCAGTACTTC. Translated: CSVAGGRGETQYF. The V and J genes are TRBV29-1 and TRBJ2-5, with TRBD2 identical over 7 bases. CDR1 and CDR2 (germline): SQVTM, ANQGSEA. Trimming at V came to 4 bases and at J to 5 bases, leaving 7 bases not matched to a gene. The CDR3 covers 13 residues. The full variable domain, its missing parts supplied by reference TRBV29-1 and TRBJ2-5, is SAVISQKPSRDICQRGTSLTIQCQVDSQVTMMFWYRQQPGQSLTLIATANQGSEATYESGFVIDKFPISRPNLTFSTLTVSNMSPEDSSIYLCSVAGGRGETQYFGPGTRLLVL.

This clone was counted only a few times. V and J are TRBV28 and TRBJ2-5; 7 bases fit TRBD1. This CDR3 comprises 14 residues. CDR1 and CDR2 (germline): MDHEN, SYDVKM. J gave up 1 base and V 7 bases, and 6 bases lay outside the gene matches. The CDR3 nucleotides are TGTGCCAGCACCGAGGACAGGTTCCAAGAGACCCAGTACTTC. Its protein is CASTEDRFQETQYF.

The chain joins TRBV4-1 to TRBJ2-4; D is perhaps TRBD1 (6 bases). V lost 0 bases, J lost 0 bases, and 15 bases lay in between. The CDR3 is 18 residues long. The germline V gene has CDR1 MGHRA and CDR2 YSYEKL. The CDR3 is CASSQDPAGVLAKNIQYF. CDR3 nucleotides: TGCGCCAGCAGCCAAGATCCGGCAGGGGTATTAGCCAAAAACATTCAGTACTTC.

The DNA for the CDR3 is TGTGCCAGCAAACCGGGATCCAAGGGTTATGGCTACACCTTC. It codes for CASKPGSKGYGYTF. This chain links TRBV6-6 with TRBJ1-2, with no clear D. Between the trimmed V and J ends, which lost 7 bases and 5 bases, there was a span of 17 bases. CDR3 length: 14 residues. Germline V gene data show CDR1 as MNHNY and CDR2 as SVGAGI (reference sequence).

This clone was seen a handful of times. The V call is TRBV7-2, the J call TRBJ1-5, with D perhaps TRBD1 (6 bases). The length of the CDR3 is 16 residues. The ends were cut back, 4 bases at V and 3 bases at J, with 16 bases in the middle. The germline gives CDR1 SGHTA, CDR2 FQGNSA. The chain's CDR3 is CASSSTGGEFNQPQHF. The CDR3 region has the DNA TGTGCCAGCAGCTCCACTGGGGGCGAATTCAATCAGCCCCAGCATTTT.

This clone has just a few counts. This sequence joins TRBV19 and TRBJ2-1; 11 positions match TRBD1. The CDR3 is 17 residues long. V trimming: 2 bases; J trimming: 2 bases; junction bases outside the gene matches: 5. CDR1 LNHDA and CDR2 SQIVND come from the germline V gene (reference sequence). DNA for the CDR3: TGTGCCAGTAGTATACCAGGGACAGGGGGAACCTACAATGAGCAGTTCTTC. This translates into CASSIPGTGGTYNEQFF.